Listed below are T cell receptor beta chains from one sample, sequenced in a study of cytomegalovirus exposure and HLA in healthy donors. TCRdb's table, derived via immunoSEQ multiplex PCR, lists solely in-frame clones and lacks some. The sample includes about 65,000 clones, about 91% seen only once; the top ten take over 1%. The sequenced material came from PBMCs. These receptors all stem from a woman aged 18 to 35 in good health and CMV-seronegative. The CDR3 runs from the conserved cysteine through the conserved F or W. D genes are given only for firm matches. Size values are once, few and many counts, or a class for expanded clones, and some rows have none.

DNA: TGTGCCAGCAGCTTCTTGGGACAGGGCCTCTACGAGCAGTACTTC; CDR3: CASSFLGQGLYEQYF; J: TRBJ2-7; size: NA; D: TRBD1; V: TRBV11-2
DNA: TGCGCCAGCAGCTTGGCCGTCGGGGGGCTGGGGGAGACCCAGTACTTC; CDR3: CASSLAVGGLGETQYF; J: TRBJ2-5; size: NA; D: NA; V: TRBV5-1
DNA: TGCGCCAGCAGCCAAGATAGGGGGTCAGGGGGCATTAGCACAGATACGCAGTATTTT; CDR3: CASSQDRGSGGISTDTQYF; J: TRBJ2-3; size: NA; D: TRBD1; V: TRBV4-1
DNA: TGTGCCAGCAGCTTACAGTCGCGGGGCAACACCGGGGAGCTGTTTTTT; CDR3: CASSLQSRGNTGELFF; J: TRBJ2-2; size: once; D: NA; V: TRBV7-8
DNA: TGTGCCAGCAGTGAAGGGCTAGCGGGAGGAGGAGAGCAGTTCTTC; CDR3: CASSEGLAGGGEQFF; J: TRBJ2-1; size: NA; D: TRBD2; V: TRBV6-1
DNA: TGTGCCAGCAGCCTCGGGACAGGGATAGATACGCAGTATTTT; CDR3: CASSLGTGIDTQYF; J: TRBJ2-3; size: NA; D: TRBD1; V: TRBV27
DNA: TGTGCCACCAGCAGTACACTAGCGGGAGGCACAGATACGCAGTATTTT; CDR3: CATSSTLAGGTDTQYF; J: TRBJ2-3; size: NA; D: TRBD2; V: TRBV15
DNA: TGTGCCAGCAGCTTAGACCGGGGGGCAGGGGAAGCTTTCTTT; CDR3: CASSLDRGAGEAFF; J: TRBJ1-1; size: NA; D: NA; V: TRBV11-2
DNA: TGTGCCAGCAGCCAGGGGACAGGGAGGTGGGAGCAGTACTTC; CDR3: CASSQGTGRWEQYF; J: TRBJ2-7; size: once; D: TRBD1; V: TRBV7-2
DNA: TGTGCCAGCGCCTACAGTTTCTACGAGCAGTACTTC; CDR3: CASAYSFYEQYF; J: TRBJ2-7; size: NA; D: NA; V: TRBV2
DNA: TGTGCCAGCAGCTCAACGGACAGGGGCTATGGCTACACCTTC; CDR3: CASSSTDRGYGYTF; J: TRBJ1-2; size: NA; D: TRBD1; V: TRBV11-1
DNA: TGTGCCAGCAGCGTTGAGGGGGGAGGGCTCAATGAGCAGTTCTTC; CDR3: CASSVEGGGLNEQFF; J: TRBJ2-1; size: NA; D: NA; V: TRBV9
DNA: TGTGCCAGCAGCTTAGGGGAGGGGGGCGAGCAGTACTTC; CDR3: CASSLGEGGEQYF; J: TRBJ2-7; size: NA; D: NA; V: TRBV7-6
DNA: TGTGCCAGCGAGCCGGTCGGGCAGCCCCAGCATTTT; CDR3: CASEPVGQPQHF; J: TRBJ1-5; size: few; D: NA; V: TRBV28
DNA: TGTGCCAGCAGTGGCCAGGGTAATCAGCCCCAGCATTTT; CDR3: CASSGQGNQPQHF; J: TRBJ1-5; size: NA; D: NA; V: TRBV2
DNA: TGTGCCTGGAGCGTACCCATGGGCGACATGGACATTAACACTGAAGCTTTCTTT; CDR3: CAWSVPMGDMDINTEAFF; J: TRBJ1-1; size: NA; D: NA; V: TRBV30
DNA: TGTGCCAGCAGCGTGCGGGAGTTAAACAATGAGCAGTTCTTC; CDR3: CASSVRELNNEQFF; J: TRBJ2-1; size: NA; D: TRBD2; V: TRBV28
DNA: TGCGCCAGCAGCCAAGACCCGAATACAGGGGCCAGAGGAGAGACCCAGTACTTC; CDR3: CASSQDPNTGARGETQYF; J: TRBJ2-5; size: NA; D: TRBD1; V: TRBV4-1
DNA: TGTGCCAGCAGTGAGGATAGCGAGGTCACAGATACGCAGTATTTT; CDR3: CASSEDSEVTDTQYF; J: TRBJ2-3; size: NA; D: NA; V: TRBV2
DNA: TGTGCCAGCAGCCTGGGAGCAAGTGGAAACACCATATATTTT; CDR3: CASSLGASGNTIYF; J: TRBJ1-3; size: NA; D: NA; V: TRBV5-6
DNA: TGTGCCAGCAGCCAAGAAGGGGCCGAAGAGACCCAGTACTTC; CDR3: CASSQEGAEETQYF; J: TRBJ2-5; size: NA; D: NA; V: TRBV4-2
DNA: TGTGCCAGCAGCTTATTTGGGCTGAACACTGAAGCTTTCTTT; CDR3: CASSLFGLNTEAFF; J: TRBJ1-1; size: NA; D: NA; V: TRBV7-2
DNA: TGTGCCAGCAGCCTAGCCCCCTCCTTCAATGAGCAGTTCTTC; CDR3: CASSLAPSFNEQFF; J: TRBJ2-1; size: NA; D: NA; V: TRBV7-8
DNA: TGTGCCACCAGCAAACAAATCAGCGCGGGCAATGAGCAGTTCTTC; CDR3: CATSKQISAGNEQFF; J: TRBJ2-1; size: few; D: NA; V: TRBV15
DNA: TGTGCTAGTGGTTTGGTACTTGGACAGGGCAGTGAAAAACTGTTTTTT; CDR3: CASGLVLGQGSEKLFF; J: TRBJ1-4; size: NA; D: TRBD1; V: TRBV12-5
DNA: TGTGCCAGCAGCGGTTCGAGCGCTGAAGCTTTCTTT; CDR3: CASSGSSAEAFF; J: TRBJ1-1; size: once; D: NA; V: TRBV21-1
DNA: TGTGCCACCAGCAGAAAGACAGGGTCAGATACGCAGTATTTT; CDR3: CATSRKTGSDTQYF; J: TRBJ2-3; size: NA; D: TRBD1; V: TRBV15
DNA: TGTGCCAGCAGTATAACTGACTCTCGCGAGCAGTACTTC; CDR3: CASSITDSREQYF; J: TRBJ2-7; size: few; D: NA; V: TRBV28
DNA: TGTGCCACCAAACTAGCGGTGGGGGGAGAGACCCAGTACTTC; CDR3: CATKLAVGGETQYF; J: TRBJ2-5; size: few; D: TRBD2; V: TRBV2
DNA: TGTGCCAGCAGGAAGGGACTAGCGGGACCACTAATTAACTACGAGCAGTACTTC; CDR3: CASRKGLAGPLINYEQYF; J: TRBJ2-7; size: NA; D: TRBD2; V: TRBV28
DNA: TGTGCCAGCAGTTGGACTAGCGGGAGGTCCCCACCGAGCTCCTACGAGCAGTACTTC; CDR3: CASSWTSGRSPPSSYEQYF; J: TRBJ2-7; size: NA; D: TRBD2; V: TRBV28
DNA: TGTGCCAGCAGCTCACTAACGAGGAATGAAAAACTGTTTTTT; CDR3: CASSSLTRNEKLFF; J: TRBJ1-4; size: NA; D: NA; V: TRBV21-1
DNA: TGTGCCAGCAGCCCCAAGGAGGGGTGGAGGGAGCCCCAGCATTTT; CDR3: CASSPKEGWREPQHF; J: TRBJ1-5; size: NA; D: NA; V: TRBV27
DNA: TGTGCCAGCAGATCTTCTAGCGGAAAAGCCTACGAGCAGTACTTC; CDR3: CASRSSSGKAYEQYF; J: TRBJ2-7; size: NA; D: TRBD2; V: TRBV6-1
DNA: TGTGCCAGAAGCTTGGCCTGGACAGGGGATGGCTACACCTTC; CDR3: CARSLAWTGDGYTF; J: TRBJ1-2; size: NA; D: TRBD1; V: TRBV5-3
DNA: TGTGCCAGTTCCGACGGCGGTTCAGACGAGCAGTACTTC; CDR3: CASSDGGSDEQYF; J: TRBJ2-7; size: NA; D: NA; V: TRBV19
DNA: TGTGCCAGCAGCGCAGGGGGCGCCGGTGAAAAACTGTTTTTT; CDR3: CASSAGGAGEKLFF; J: TRBJ1-4; size: NA; D: TRBD1; V: TRBV6-1
DNA: TGTGCCAGCAGTTTAGACCGACAGGGGATGAACACTGAAGCTTTCTTT; CDR3: CASSLDRQGMNTEAFF; J: TRBJ1-1; size: once; D: TRBD1; V: TRBV28
DNA: TGTGCCTGGAGTGCTACAGGGATTAATGGCTACACCTTC; CDR3: CAWSATGINGYTF; J: TRBJ1-2; size: NA; D: NA; V: TRBV30
DNA: TGTGCCAGTAGTATCGGAGACTCTGAAATTGGCTCCTACAATGAGCAGTTCTTC; CDR3: CASSIGDSEIGSYNEQFF; J: TRBJ2-1; size: NA; D: NA; V: TRBV19
DNA: TGTGCCATCAGTGATAGCGGGACCCAAGAGACCCAGTACTTC; CDR3: CAISDSGTQETQYF; J: TRBJ2-5; size: NA; D: TRBD2; V: TRBV10-3
DNA: TGTGCCAGCACAAGAGGGCAATGGGAGACCCAGTACTTC; CDR3: CASTRGQWETQYF; J: TRBJ2-5; size: NA; D: NA; V: TRBV6-5
DNA: TGCGCCAGCAGCCAAGAGGGGGGGGTACTAACCTACGAGCAGTACTTC; CDR3: CASSQEGGVLTYEQYF; J: TRBJ2-7; size: NA; D: TRBD2; V: TRBV4-1
DNA: TGTGCCAGCACCCCCGGAGTGGGGGCTAGCACAGATACGCAGTATTTT; CDR3: CASTPGVGASTDTQYF; J: TRBJ2-3; size: NA; D: NA; V: TRBV2
DNA: TGCGCCAGCAGAGATTCTCTAGCGGGGGGGCTCAATGAGCAGTTCTTC; CDR3: CASRDSLAGGLNEQFF; J: TRBJ2-1; size: NA; D: TRBD2; V: TRBV4-1
DNA: TGTGCCAGCAGTGAAGCGCAGGGGGACTCTGGAAACACCATATATTTT; CDR3: CASSEAQGDSGNTIYF; J: TRBJ1-3; size: NA; D: TRBD1; V: TRBV6-1
DNA: TGTGCCATCAGTGTCTTTAAGGGGGCAGAGACCCAGTACTTC; CDR3: CAISVFKGAETQYF; J: TRBJ2-5; size: NA; D: TRBD1; V: TRBV10-3
DNA: TGTGCCTGGAGTCCAACTGATGACAGGGGAGAGACCCAGTACTTC; CDR3: CAWSPTDDRGETQYF; J: TRBJ2-5; size: NA; D: TRBD1; V: TRBV30
DNA: TGCGCCAGCAGCCAAGATCTAGCCGGGACAAGGAACTATGGCTACACCTTC; CDR3: CASSQDLAGTRNYGYTF; J: TRBJ1-2; size: NA; D: NA; V: TRBV4-3